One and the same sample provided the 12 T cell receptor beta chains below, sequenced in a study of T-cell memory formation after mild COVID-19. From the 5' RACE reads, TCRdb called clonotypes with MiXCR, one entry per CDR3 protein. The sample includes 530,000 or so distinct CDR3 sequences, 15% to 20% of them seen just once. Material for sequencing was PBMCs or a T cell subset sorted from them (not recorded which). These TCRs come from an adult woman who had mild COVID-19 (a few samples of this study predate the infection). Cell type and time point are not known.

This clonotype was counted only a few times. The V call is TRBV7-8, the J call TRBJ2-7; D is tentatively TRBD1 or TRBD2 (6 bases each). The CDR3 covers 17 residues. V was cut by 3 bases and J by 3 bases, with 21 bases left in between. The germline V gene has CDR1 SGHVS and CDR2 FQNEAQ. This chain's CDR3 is CASSFFRKGEALYEQYF. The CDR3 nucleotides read TGTGCCAGCAGCTTCTTCCGCAAGGGGGAGGCCCTCTACGAGCAGTACTTC. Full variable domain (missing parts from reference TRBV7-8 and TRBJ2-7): GAGVSQSPRYKVAKRGQDVALRCDPISGHVSLFWYQQALGQGPEFLTYFQNEAQLDKSGLPSDRFFAERPEGSVSTLKIQRTQQEDSAVYLCASSFFRKGEALYEQYFGPGTRLTVT.

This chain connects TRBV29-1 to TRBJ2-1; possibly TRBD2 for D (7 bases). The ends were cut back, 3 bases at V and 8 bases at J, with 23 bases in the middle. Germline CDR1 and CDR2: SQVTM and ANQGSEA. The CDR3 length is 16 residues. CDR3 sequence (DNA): TGCAGCGTTGAGGACGCGGGGGCCGATGGTTCAGATGAGCAGTTCTTC. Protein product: CSVEDAGADGSDEQFF.

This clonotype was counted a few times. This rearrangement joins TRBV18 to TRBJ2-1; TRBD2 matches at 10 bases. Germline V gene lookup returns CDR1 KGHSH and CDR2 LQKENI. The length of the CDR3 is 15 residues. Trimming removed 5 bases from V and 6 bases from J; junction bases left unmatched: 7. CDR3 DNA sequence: TGTGCCAGCTCATTTACCAGCGGGAGGGGCAATGAGCAGTTCTTC. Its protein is CASSFTSGRGNEQFF.

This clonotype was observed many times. CDR3 sequence: CASSFGRGVRDTQYF. The CDR3 nucleotides read TGTGCCAGCAGTTTCGGTCGCGGGGTAAGGGATACGCAGTATTTT. The chain is built from TRBV12-3 or TRBV12-4 and TRBJ2-3, with TRBD2 as a possible D gene (6 bases). V lost 3 bases, J lost 6 bases, and 16 bases lay in between. The CDR3 is 15 amino acids.

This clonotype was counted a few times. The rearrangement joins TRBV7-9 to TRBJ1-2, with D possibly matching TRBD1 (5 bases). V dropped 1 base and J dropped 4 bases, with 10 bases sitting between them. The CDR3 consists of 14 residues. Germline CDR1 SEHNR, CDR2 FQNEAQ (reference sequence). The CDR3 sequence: CASSLELGTYGYTF. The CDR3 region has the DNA TGTGCCAGCAGCTTAGAGTTAGGGACCTATGGCTACACCTTC. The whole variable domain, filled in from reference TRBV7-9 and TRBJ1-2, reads DTGVSQNPRHKITKRGQNVTFRCDPISEHNRLYWYRQTLGQGPEFLTYFQNEAQLEKSRLLSDRFSAERPKGSFSTLEIQRTEQGDSAMYLCASSLELGTYGYTFGSGTRLTVV.

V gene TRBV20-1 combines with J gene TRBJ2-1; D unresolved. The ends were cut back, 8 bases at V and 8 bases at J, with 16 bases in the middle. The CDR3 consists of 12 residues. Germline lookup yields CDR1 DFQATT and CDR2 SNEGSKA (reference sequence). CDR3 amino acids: CSPLTRRDEQFF. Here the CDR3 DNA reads TGCAGTCCCCTAACCCGACGGGATGAGCAGTTCTTC.

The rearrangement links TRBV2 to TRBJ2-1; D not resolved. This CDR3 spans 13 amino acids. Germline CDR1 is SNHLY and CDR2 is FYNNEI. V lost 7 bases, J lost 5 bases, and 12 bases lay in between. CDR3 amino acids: CASNHPRHNEQFF. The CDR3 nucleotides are TGTGCCAGCAATCATCCTAGGCACAATGAGCAGTTCTTC.

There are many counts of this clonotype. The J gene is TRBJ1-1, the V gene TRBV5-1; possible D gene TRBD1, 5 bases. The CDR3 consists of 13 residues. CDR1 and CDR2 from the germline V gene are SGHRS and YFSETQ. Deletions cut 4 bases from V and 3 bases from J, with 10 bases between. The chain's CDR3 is CASSAQGYTEAFF. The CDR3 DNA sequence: TGCGCCAGCAGCGCCCAGGGATACACTGAAGCTTTCTTT.

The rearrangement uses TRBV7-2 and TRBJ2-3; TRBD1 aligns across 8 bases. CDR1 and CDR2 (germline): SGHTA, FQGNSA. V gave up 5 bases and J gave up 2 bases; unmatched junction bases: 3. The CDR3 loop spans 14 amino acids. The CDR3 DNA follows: TGTGCCAGCAGCCAGGACAGGGTCACAGATACGCAGTATTTT. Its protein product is CASSQDRVTDTQYF.

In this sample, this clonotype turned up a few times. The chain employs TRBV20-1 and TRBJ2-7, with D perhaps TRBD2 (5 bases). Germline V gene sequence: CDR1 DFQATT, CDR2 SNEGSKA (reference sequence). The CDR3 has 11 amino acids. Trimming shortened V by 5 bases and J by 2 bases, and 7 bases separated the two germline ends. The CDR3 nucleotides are TGCAGTGCTGAGGGCCCCTACGAGCAGTACTTC. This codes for CSAEGPYEQYF.

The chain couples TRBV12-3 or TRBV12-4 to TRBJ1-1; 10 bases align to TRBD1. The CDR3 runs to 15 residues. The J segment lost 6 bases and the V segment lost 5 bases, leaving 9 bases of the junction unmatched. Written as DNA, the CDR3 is TGTGCCAGCAGTGCCGGGGACAGGGGATTGGCTGAAGCTTTCTTT. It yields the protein CASSAGDRGLAEAFF.

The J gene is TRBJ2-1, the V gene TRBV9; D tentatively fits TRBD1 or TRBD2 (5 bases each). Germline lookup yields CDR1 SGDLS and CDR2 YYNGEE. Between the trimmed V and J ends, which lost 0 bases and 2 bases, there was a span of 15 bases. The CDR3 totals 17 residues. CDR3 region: CASSVEWDPTPYNEQFF. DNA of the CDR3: TGTGCCAGCAGCGTAGAATGGGACCCCACGCCCTACAATGAGCAGTTCTTC.